Listed below are T cell receptor beta chains from one sample, sequenced in a study of T cell responses to AZD1222 COVID-19 vaccine. Profiling relied on immunoSEQ multiplex PCR, and the TCRdb table lists in-frame clones only, not all of them. The sample yields around 160,000 clones, 90% to 95% seen once. The sequences come from peripheral blood, collected on day 0 of AZD1222 vaccination. Receptors originate from an adult in good health. The CDR3 runs from the conserved cysteine through the conserved F or W. Fields, in order: V gene, J gene, clone size, D gene, CDR3 protein, CDR3 DNA. D genes are given only for firm matches. Where a row states a size, it is once, few, many or the class of an expanded clone; other rows omit it.

V: TRBV3-1/TRBV3-2; J: TRBJ2-1; size: .; D: .; CDR3: CASSQSVNEQFF; DNA: TGTGCCAGCAGCCAATCGGTCAATGAGCAGTTCTTC
V: TRBV6-5; J: TRBJ2-1; size: .; D: .; CDR3: CASRQAGSSNEQFF; DNA: TGTGCCAGTCGGCAGGCGGGTTCCAGCAATGAGCAGTTCTTC
V: TRBV25-1; J: TRBJ1-1; size: .; D: TRBD1; CDR3: CASSEAPPGQGVGTEAFF; DNA: TGTGCCAGCAGTGAGGCTCCTCCGGGACAGGGGGTAGGCACTGAAGCTTTCTTT
V: TRBV5-6; J: TRBJ1-1; size: .; D: .; CDR3: CASSFSGWSTFF; DNA: TGTGCCAGCAGCTTTTCGGGGTGGTCGACTTTCTTT
V: TRBV6-5; J: TRBJ2-3; size: .; D: .; CDR3: CASSYSREDADTQYF; DNA: TGTGCCAGCAGTTACTCTAGGGAGGACGCAGATACGCAGTATTTT
V: TRBV25-1; J: TRBJ2-1; size: .; D: TRBD2; CDR3: CASSEFQRGPYNEQFF; DNA: TGTGCCAGCAGTGAATTCCAGCGGGGGCCATACAATGAGCAGTTCTTC
V: TRBV5-1; J: TRBJ2-3; size: .; D: TRBD2; CDR3: CASSSGLAGTDTQYF; DNA: TGCGCCAGCAGCTCAGGACTAGCGGGCACAGATACGCAGTATTTT
V: TRBV2; J: TRBJ2-3; size: .; D: .; CDR3: CASSPTGGGTDTQYF; DNA: TGTGCCAGCTCGCCGACGGGGGGCGGCACAGATACGCAGTATTTT
V: TRBV5-1; J: TRBJ2-1; size: .; D: TRBD1; CDR3: CASRRQGKGSYNEQFF; DNA: TGCGCCAGCAGGCGACAGGGAAAGGGCTCCTACAATGAGCAGTTCTTC
V: TRBV14; J: TRBJ1-6; size: .; D: TRBD1; CDR3: CASSLGTGYSPLHF; DNA: TGTGCCAGCAGCCTCGGGACAGGGTACTCACCCCTCCACTTT
V: TRBV10-2; J: TRBJ1-5; size: .; D: .; CDR3: CASSDWEGDQPQHF; DNA: TGCGCCAGCAGTGATTGGGAAGGGGATCAGCCCCAGCATTTT
V: TRBV6-5; J: TRBJ2-4; size: .; D: TRBD2; CDR3: CASMGGGTKNIQYF; DNA: TGTGCCAGCATGGGGGGGGGAACCAAAAACATTCAGTACTTC
V: TRBV2; J: TRBJ1-4; size: .; D: TRBD1; CDR3: CASRVRQGANEKLFF; DNA: TGTGCCAGCAGAGTAAGACAGGGGGCGAATGAAAAACTGTTTTTT
V: TRBV6-1; J: TRBJ1-4; size: .; D: .; CDR3: CASSEAAAGNEKLFF; DNA: TGTGCCAGCAGTGAAGCTGCGGCAGGGAATGAAAAACTGTTTTTT
V: TRBV7-9; J: TRBJ1-2; size: .; D: .; CDR3: CASVGIGGYGYTF; DNA: TGTGCCAGCGTGGGTATTGGTGGCTATGGCTACACCTTC
V: TRBV6-5; J: TRBJ1-3; size: .; D: .; CDR3: CASSLKNTIYF; DNA: TGTGCCAGCAGTCTGAAAAACACCATATATTTT
V: TRBV4-2; J: TRBJ2-3; size: few; D: .; CDR3: CASSQERRDSNTDTQYF; DNA: TGTGCCAGCAGCCAAGAGCGCCGGGACTCCAATACAGATACGCAGTATTTT
V: TRBV2; J: TRBJ1-2; size: few; D: .; CDR3: CASSESENYGYTF; DNA: TGTGCCAGCAGTGAGTCGGAGAACTATGGCTACACCTTC
V: TRBV19; J: TRBJ1-3; size: once; D: .; CDR3: CASSIDRGSSGNTIYF; DNA: TGTGCCAGTAGTATAGATCGCGGGAGCTCTGGAAACACCATATATTTT
V: TRBV19; J: TRBJ1-1; size: .; D: TRBD1; CDR3: CASSITGETEAFF; DNA: TGTGCCAGTAGTATAACAGGGGAGACTGAAGCTTTCTTT
V: TRBV7-3; J: TRBJ2-5; size: many; D: .; CDR3: CASSLVGGEAQETQYF; DNA: TGTGCCAGCAGCTTAGTAGGTGGGGAAGCCCAAGAGACCCAGTACTTC
V: TRBV11-1; J: TRBJ2-7; size: .; D: TRBD1; CDR3: CASSLLATGHSYEQYF; DNA: TGTGCCAGCAGCTTACTGGCGACAGGGCACTCCTACGAGCAGTACTTC
V: TRBV19; J: TRBJ1-1; size: .; D: .; CDR3: CASSPRGDTEAFF; DNA: TGTGCCAGTAGTCCTAGGGGGGACACTGAAGCTTTCTTT
V: TRBV2; J: TRBJ1-5; size: .; D: TRBD1; CDR3: CASREQGGQPQHF; DNA: TGTGCCAGCAGGGAACAGGGGGGTCAGCCCCAGCATTTT
V: TRBV5-6; J: TRBJ2-1; size: .; D: TRBD1; CDR3: CASIEGGTGRDNEQFF; DNA: TGTGCCAGCATCGAAGGTGGGACAGGGAGGGACAATGAGCAGTTCTTC
V: TRBV5-1; J: TRBJ2-7; size: .; D: .; CDR3: CASSLVGGYEQYF; DNA: TGCGCCAGCAGCTTGGTAGGGGGATACGAGCAGTACTTC
V: TRBV19; J: TRBJ2-1; size: .; D: .; CDR3: CASSLEVGSYNEQFF; DNA: TGTGCCAGTAGTCTAGAGGTGGGTTCCTACAATGAGCAGTTCTTC
V: TRBV10-3; J: TRBJ1-1; size: few; D: .; CDR3: CAMGRSNTEAFF; DNA: TGTGCCATGGGACGGTCGAACACTGAAGCTTTCTTT
V: TRBV19; J: TRBJ2-3; size: .; D: TRBD2; CDR3: CASSASGRQVTRDTQYF; DNA: TGTGCCAGTAGTGCTAGCGGACGACAAGTCACTAGGGATACGCAGTATTTT
V: TRBV12-3/TRBV12-4; J: TRBJ1-1; size: .; D: .; CDR3: CASSRRRESFF; DNA: TGTGCCAGCAGTCGCCGCAGGGAATCTTTCTTT
V: TRBV18; J: TRBJ1-4; size: .; D: TRBD1; CDR3: CASSQDRGLVEKLFF; DNA: TGTGCCAGCTCTCAGGACAGGGGGCTCGTTGAAAAACTGTTTTTT
V: TRBV7-8; J: TRBJ1-3; size: .; D: .; CDR3: CASSLAIGLSGNTIYF; DNA: TGTGCCAGCAGCTTAGCGATAGGGCTGAGTGGAAACACCATATATTTT
V: TRBV5-6; J: TRBJ1-2; size: .; D: .; CDR3: CASSLGREDYGYTF; DNA: TGTGCCAGCAGCTTGGGCAGGGAGGACTATGGCTACACCTTC
V: TRBV5-1; J: TRBJ1-1; size: .; D: .; CDR3: CASSPAGFTEAFF; DNA: TGCGCCAGCAGCCCGGCGGGGTTCACTGAAGCTTTCTTT
V: TRBV6-5; J: TRBJ2-3; size: once; D: .; CDR3: CASSYSDTQYF; DNA: TGTGCCAGCAGTTACTCGGATACGCAGTATTTT
V: TRBV10-3; J: TRBJ1-5; size: few; D: .; CDR3: CAINQGLNQPQHF; DNA: TGTGCCATCAACCAGGGCCTCAATCAGCCCCAGCATTTT
V: TRBV7-6; J: TRBJ2-2; size: .; D: .; CDR3: CASSSQGTGELFF; DNA: TGTGCCAGCAGCTCGCAGGGGACCGGGGAGCTGTTTTTT
V: TRBV4-1; J: TRBJ1-2; size: .; D: TRBD1; CDR3: CASSQDRVGGDGYTF; DNA: TGCGCCAGCAGCCAAGATCGTGTAGGGGGCGATGGCTACACCTTC
V: TRBV5-1; J: TRBJ1-2; size: .; D: .; CDR3: CASSVDNAYGYTF; DNA: TGCGCCAGCAGCGTGGACAACGCTTATGGCTACACCTTC
V: TRBV4-1; J: TRBJ1-2; size: once; D: .; CDR3: CASSQDPGNYGYTF; DNA: TGCGCCAGCAGCCAAGATCCGGGGAACTATGGCTACACCTTC
V: TRBV5-1; J: TRBJ2-7; size: .; D: TRBD1; CDR3: CASSSGDRENYEQYF; DNA: TGCGCCAGCAGCAGTGGGGACAGGGAAAACTACGAGCAGTACTTC
V: TRBV30; J: TRBJ2-1; size: .; D: .; CDR3: CARKNYNYNEQFF; DNA: TGTGCCCGGAAGAACTATAACTACAATGAGCAGTTCTTC
V: TRBV6-1; J: TRBJ1-6; size: .; D: .; CDR3: CASSDEGSYNSPLHF; DNA: TGTGCCAGCAGTGACGAGGGCTCCTATAATTCACCCCTCCACTTT
V: TRBV6-5; J: TRBJ1-1; size: .; D: .; CDR3: CASTLRGGNTEAFF; DNA: TGTGCCAGCACCCTTCGGGGGGGGAACACTGAAGCTTTCTTT
V: TRBV2; J: TRBJ2-7; size: .; D: .; CDR3: CASSNYEQYF; DNA: TGTGCCAGCAGTAACTACGAGCAGTACTTC
V: TRBV18; J: TRBJ1-2; size: .; D: .; CDR3: CASSPARLGYTF; DNA: TGTGCCAGCTCACCAGCCAGGTTGGGCTACACCTTC
V: TRBV27; J: TRBJ1-1; size: .; D: TRBD1; CDR3: CASSPTWGQGNTEAFF; DNA: TGTGCCAGCAGCCCCACTTGGGGACAGGGGAACACTGAAGCTTTCTTT
V: TRBV5-5; J: TRBJ2-1; size: .; D: TRBD2; CDR3: CASSSSGALNEQFF; DNA: TGTGCCAGCAGCTCTAGCGGGGCCCTCAATGAGCAGTTCTTC